This TCR beta chain came from a study of identical twins (dated by TCRdb to 2016 to 2018). Regarding the research as a whole: The study deep-sequenced TCR alpha and beta repertoires from monozygotic twins, unrelated adults of various ages and cord blood to test whether fetal clonotypes persist. To rule out contamination, the twin experiments were replicated at different times with different library preparation protocols.

Receptors were amplified or captured by 5' RACE. The sequencer listed for this sample is Illumina HiSeq 2000. Template switching added a universal primer binding site, and the final cDNA carried a unique molecular identifier that allowed TCR cDNA molecules to be counted accurately. First-strand cDNA for TCR alpha and beta chains was synthesized from specific primers in the conserved constant-segment region. To control for contamination, every cDNA library was double barcoded, receiving both a SMART-Mk sample barcode and Illumina barcodes. Two successive PCR steps introduced TruSeq adapter sequences along with Illumina sample barcodes. The TCR alpha and beta cDNA libraries were sequenced on the Illumina HiSeq platform using custom primers. Per the source publication's procedure: MiGEC was used to process raw reads and extract unique molecular identifiers, and MiXCR was used to find CDR3 positions. Recombination models were inferred per individual with the repgenHMM and IGoR tools using an EM algorithm. The analysis of shared clonotypes was done with the tcR package in R, with sharing normalized by the product of cloneset sizes. To study raw recombination free of thymic and clonal selection effects, out-of-frame nonproductive sequences were analyzed. TCRdb reanalyzed the raw reads on its own, using fastp at Q25 for trimming and MiXCR for clone calling, and kept in-frame beta chains. Every distinct CDR3 protein forms one entry, paired with its most common genes and DNA. The V and J calls shown here were made by TCRdb, not taken from the authors' results. The sample records about 690,000 distinct CDR3 sequences, 21% of which are singletons. The ten largest clones represent approximately 4.3% of the sample.

At the junction V is shortened by 3 bases and J by 0 bases, with 9 bases in between. The germline V gene specifies SNHLY as CDR1 and FYNNEI as CDR2. There are 14 amino acids in the CDR3, from cysteine to phenylalanine inclusive. Only the CDR3 part of the read is kept: 42 bases, read in frame from the first base. Every donor was a healthy Caucasian. Three pairs of female monozygotic twins, all aged roughly 18 to 29 years, were included in the twin cohort. Peripheral blood mononuclear cells were used as the source from which RNA for TCR libraries was isolated. Here is what the overall study found, with its caveats: Because the same donors could not be followed over many years, conclusions were based on cross-sectional statistical analysis. Recombination models systematically underestimated out-of-frame TCR alpha sharing in monozygotic twins but agreed with sharing between unrelated individuals. Fewer insertions were carried by abundant cord blood beta clonotypes; a weaker similar trend was observed in young adult naive repertoires, while no such trend was observed in memory repertoires. The excess sharing between twins in beta out-of-frame sequences was weaker because fewer shared sequences reduced the signal-to-noise ratio. Zero-insertion analyses could be partly confounded by invariant T cells such as MAIT and iNKT, though diverse VJ usage argued against such confounding for most clonotypes. Compared with coincidental sharing between unrelated individuals, out-of-frame TCR alpha sequences shared between twins had an excess of sequences with low generation probability.

In regard to this clonotype: The antigen this receptor binds is unknown. No much larger clone is present one base from it, and per-base qualities are unavailable.

These sequences were also reported in another study, on T cells expressing NK-cell markers. Per the second study: Several donors provided sorted CD3+CD56+NKG2C+, CD3+CD56+NKG2C- and CD3+CD56-NKG2C+ T-cell subsets, whose TCR beta-chain repertoires were profiled. Among the eight sequenced donors, only one was HCMV-seronegative, while the other seven were HCMV-seropositive. In several experiments an anti-gammadeltaTCR antibody was added to restrict sorting to alphabetaTCR-expressing T cells. For several donors, the dominant CD3+CD56+NKG2C+ clonotypes were among the top 10 CD8+ clonotypes and accounted for about 1.0-7.5% of CD8+ T cells. Those dominant clonotypes were again the most abundant among CD3+CD56-NKG2C+ cells in a handful of donors, at roughly 25-60.1%. Whether the expanded NKG2C-expressing T cell clones were specific for HCMV antigens was left unclear. The study sequenced eight donors, all healthy volunteers chosen at random: three men and five women. A commercial ELISA kit detecting HCMV-specific IgG in serum was used to determine HCMV serostatus. For roughly 6 donors, bulk peripheral blood T-cell repertoires were also sequenced from unsorted PBMC. Reads were demultiplexed and grouped by UMI with MIGEC, and clonotypes were assembled and quantified with MiTCR. To exclude erroneous sequences, only TCR cDNA sequences supported by at least two reads were retained. The tcR package was used for downstream repertoire analysis, with clonotypes matched between fractions based on CDR3 nucleotide sequence plus V segment. VDJmatch was used to annotate antigen specificity against VDJdb, with one amino acid substitution in CDR3 permitted.

The sequenced sample consisted of PBMCs. This receptor was taken from a woman in her late teens or twenties in good health. The chain couples TRBV2 to TRBJ2-7; confidence is insufficient to name the D gene. The CDR3 loop reads CASSEAEISYEQYF. The base sequence is TGTGCCAGCAGTGAGGCAGAAATCTCCTACGAGCAGTACTTC.